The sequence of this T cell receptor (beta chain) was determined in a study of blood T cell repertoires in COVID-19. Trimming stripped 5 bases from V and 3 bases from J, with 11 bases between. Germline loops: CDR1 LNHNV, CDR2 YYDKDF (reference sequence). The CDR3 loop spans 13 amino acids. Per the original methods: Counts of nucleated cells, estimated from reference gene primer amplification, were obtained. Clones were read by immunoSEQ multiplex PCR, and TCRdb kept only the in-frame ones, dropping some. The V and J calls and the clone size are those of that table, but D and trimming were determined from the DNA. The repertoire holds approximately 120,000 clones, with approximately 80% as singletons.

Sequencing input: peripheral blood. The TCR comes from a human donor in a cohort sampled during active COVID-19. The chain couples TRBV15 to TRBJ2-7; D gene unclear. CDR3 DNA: TGTGCCACCAGCGAGAGACTGAACTACGAGCAGTACTTC. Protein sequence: CATSERLNYEQYF.